This T cell receptor (beta chain) derives from a study of read filtering for tumor transcriptome and immune sequencing. Turning to the study itself: The cohort had about 16 men and approximately 13 women aged about 45 to 80, mean about 66 years. Revised staging placed eight or nine patients in R-ISS I, 15 to 20 in II, six or seven in III.

Molecular barcoded adaptors covering alpha/delta and beta/gamma chains were used on about 0.4 ug RNA. TCRdb reprocessed the reads via MiXCR and lists one record per CDR3 protein. The sample holds 49,000 or so distinct CDR3 sequences, 9.5% to 15% seen once. V was cut by 4 bases and J by 5 bases, with 15 bases left in between. The CDR3 consists of 14 residues. Sampling of bone marrow took place during active disease in every patient. The receptor was derived from a donor at least 40 years old with multiple myeloma. Sequenced material: a population of CD138-negative cells sorted from bone marrow. The rearrangement uses TRBV12-3 or TRBV12-4 and TRBJ2-7; D may be TRBD2 (5 bases). The CDR3 reads CASSSRTEVDEQYF. The CDR3 DNA follows: TGTGCCAGCAGTTCCCGGACGGAGGTGGACGAGCAGTACTTC.